These 21 T cell receptor beta chains came from one sample sequenced in a study of beta chain features in type 1 diabetes. Overall study results and limits: Moderate yet significant TCRB CDR3 shortening was seen in Type 1 diabetes patients in all four CD4+ subsets.

cDNA synthesis used the whole RNA isolate, giving expressed TCRB sequences. The assay was immunoSEQ multiplex PCR, and TCRdb's table has in-frame clones only and misses some. The sample consists of about 53,000 clones, about 64% of them appearing once. The antigens of these receptors remain unknown. The sample taken for sequencing was stem cell memory CD4+ T cells from blood. The receptors here all came from a woman under 40 with type 1 diabetes.

The V and J genes are TRBV7-3 and TRBJ1-2; TRBD1 aligns across 7 bases. V was clipped by 5 bases and J by 1 base; unmatched bases: 4. The CDR3 is 14 residues long. The germline V gene has CDR1 SGHTA and CDR2 FQGTGA. CDR3 DNA sequence: TGTGCCAGCAGCCCCCAGGGGGATAACTATGGCTACACCTTC. Protein product: CASSPQGDNYGYTF.

V gene TRBV28 combines with J gene TRBJ1-5, with a possible D match to TRBD1 (5 bases). CDR3 size: 15 residues. CDR1 and CDR2 from the germline V gene are MDHEN and SYDVKM. Trimming took off 6 bases at V and 3 bases at J, with 15 bases between the two ends. The chain's CDR3 is CASRDTKLHNQPQHF. The CDR3 nucleotides are TGTGCCAGCAGGGACACAAAACTTCACAATCAGCCCCAGCATTTT.

The rearrangement joins TRBV28 to TRBJ1-5; perhaps TRBD1 as D (5 bases). CDR3 length: 12 residues. The V gene lost 8 bases and the J gene lost 2 bases, with 7 bases spanning the gap. In germline, CDR1 is MDHEN, CDR2 SYDVKM. CDR3 amino acids: CASGGGNQPQHF. CDR3 nucleotides: TGTGCCAGCGGAGGGGGCAATCAGCCCCAGCATTTT.

Worth noting for this clone: At the DNA level, this CDR3 is encoded by other sequences in the same sample as well. The genes are TRBV7-9 and TRBJ2-7; D gene unclear. Germline loops: CDR1 SEHNR, CDR2 FQNEAQ (reference sequence). V dropped 5 bases and J dropped 3 bases, with 5 bases sitting between them. The CDR3 loop spans 11 amino acids. The CDR3 spells CASSPGYEQYF. CDR3 DNA: TGTGCCAGCAGCCCGGGCTACGAGCAGTACTTC. Supplemented by reference TRBV7-9 and TRBJ2-7, the full variable domain reads DTGVSQNPRHKITKRGQNVTFRCDPISEHNRLYWYRQTLGQGPEFLTYFQNEAQLEKSRLLSDRFSAERPKGSFSTLEIQRTEQGDSAMYLCASSPGYEQYFGPGTRLTVT.

The rearrangement links TRBV5-6 to TRBJ1-5; weak D call: TRBD1 (5 bases). Germline CDR1 and CDR2: SGHDT and YYEEEE. This CDR3 has 15 amino acids. Trimming stripped 6 bases from V and 0 bases from J, with 13 bases between. DNA for the CDR3: TGTGCCAGCAAGAAGGGGCGGTTTAGCAATCAGCCCCAGCATTTT. Residues: CASKKGRFSNQPQHF.

The CDR3 coding sequence is TGTGCCAGCAGCCCGCCCCTACGGTTCAACCCCTACAATGAGCAGTTCTTC. Translated: CASSPPLRFNPYNEQFF. The chain combines TRBV7-8 with TRBJ2-1; D gene unclear. Per the germline V gene, CDR1 is SGHVS and CDR2 is FQNEAQ. The CDR3 length is 17 residues. The ends were cut back, 5 bases at V and 2 bases at J, with 19 bases in the middle.

The chain has TRBV2 and TRBJ2-3, with 9 nucleotides matching TRBD2. With V trimmed by 6 bases and J by 6 bases, 10 bases remained unmatched. Germline V gives CDR1 SNHLY, CDR2 FYNNEI. This CDR3 has 15 amino acids. The CDR3 DNA reads TGTGCCAGCAGCAGGCTAGCGGGAAATCAGGATACGCAGTATTTT. Its protein is CASSRLAGNQDTQYF.

Remarks on this clone: Relative to the germline gene, one junction end is altered; a read error may explain this. The chain employs TRBV7-7 and TRBJ2-5; D is perhaps TRBD1 (6 bases). The CDR3 has 16 residues. CDR1 and CDR2 (germline): SSHAT, FNYEAQ (reference sequence). As DNA, the CDR3 is TGTGCTAGCAGCCCCTACGGGACACGGACCCAAGAGACCCAGTACTTC. It codes for CASSPYGTRTQETQYF.

The chain recombines TRBV7-2 with TRBJ1-2; D remains unclear. Trimming cost V 5 bases and J 4 bases, with 8 bases left between them. This CDR3 contains 12 residues. CDR1 is SGHTA and CDR2 is FQGNSA in the germline V gene. CDR3 sequence: CASSVGVYGYTF. The CDR3 region has the DNA TGTGCCAGCAGCGTAGGAGTCTATGGCTACACCTTC.

The chain is built from TRBV29-1 and TRBJ2-3; 13 bases line up with TRBD2. The CDR3 sequence is 14 residues long. Trimming cost V 4 bases and J 4 bases; bases outside gene matches: 2. Germline V CDR1 and CDR2: SQVTM, ANQGSEA. CDR3 sequence reads: CSVGTSGSPDTQYF. The CDR3 region has the DNA TGCAGCGTTGGGACTAGCGGGAGCCCAGATACGCAGTATTTT.

The J gene is TRBJ2-6, the V gene TRBV2, with D hard to call. The CDR3 is 15 residues long. Germline V CDR1 and CDR2: SNHLY, FYNNEI. V was pared by 8 bases and J by 0 bases, with 11 bases between. DNA for the CDR3: TGTGCCAGCTACTCGCTTCCCTCTGGGGCCAACGTCCTGACTTTC. Translation gives CASYSLPSGANVLTF. The complete variable domain, with remaining parts taken from reference TRBV2 and TRBJ2-6, reads EPEVTQTPSHQVTQMGQEVILRCVPISNHLYFYWYRQILGQKVEFLVSFYNNEISEKSEIFDDQFSVERPDGSNFTLKIRSTKLEDSAMYFCASYSLPSGANVLTFGAGSRLTVL.

This clone appeared a few times. The rearrangement joins TRBV5-1 to TRBJ2-7, with D maybe TRBD2 (6 bases). This CDR3 contains 14 residues. The V gene lost 5 bases and the J gene lost 0 bases, with 12 bases spanning the gap. CDR1 and CDR2 (germline): SGHRS, YFSETQ. CDR3 sequence reads: CASRIAAHSYEQYF. DNA for the CDR3: TGCGCCAGCAGAATAGCGGCGCACTCCTACGAGCAGTACTTC. The full variable domain, rest sourced from reference TRBV5-1 and TRBJ2-7, is KAGVTQTPRYLIKTRGQQVTLSCSPISGHRSVSWYQQTPGQGLQFLFEYFSETQRNKGNFPGRFSGRQFSNSRSEMNVSTLELGDSALYLCASRIAAHSYEQYFGPGTRLTVT.

The chain recombines TRBV4-1 with TRBJ2-5, with 13 bases that match TRBD2. The CDR3 length is 16 residues. Looked up from germline, CDR1 is MGHRA and CDR2 is YSYEKL. V shed 3 bases, J shed 3 bases, and the junction held 4 bases outside the gene matches. The CDR3 spells CASSHTGTSGKETQYF. CDR3 sequence (DNA): TGCGCCAGCAGCCATACCGGGACTAGCGGGAAAGAGACCCAGTACTTC.

This clone occurred a few times. J is TRBJ2-7 and V is TRBV5-6; TRBD2 is a possible D gene (5 bases). CDR1 and CDR2 from the germline V gene are SGHDT and YYEEEE. This CDR3 has 15 amino acids. Trimming cost V 4 bases and J 2 bases, with 16 bases left between them. The CDR3 loop is CASSPIVTTTYEQYF. CDR3 coding DNA: TGTGCCAGCAGCCCCATCGTGACTACGACCTACGAGCAGTACTTC.

The gene calls are TRBV7-9 and TRBJ1-2; weak D call: TRBD1 (5 bases). Germline V CDR1 and CDR2: SEHNR, FQNEAQ (reference sequence). The CDR3 runs 13 residues. V was pared by 4 bases and J by 4 bases, with 10 bases between. The CDR3 is CASSSFDSYGYTF. The CDR3 nucleotides are TGTGCCAGCAGCTCCTTCGACAGCTATGGCTACACCTTC.

The chain couples TRBV11-3 to TRBJ2-3; 11 bases are shared with TRBD2. The CDR3 loop spans 17 amino acids. The germline gives CDR1 SGHNT, CDR2 YENEEA. With 1 base clipped from V and 2 bases from J, the junction kept 5 bases outside the gene matches. The CDR3 DNA follows: TGTGCCAGCAGCTTAGGCCTAGCGGGGGGATACACAGATACGCAGTATTTT. Its protein is CASSLGLAGGYTDTQYF. The full variable domain, completed using reference TRBV11-3 and TRBJ2-3, is EAGVVQSPRYKIIEKKQPVAFWCNPISGHNTLYWYLQNLGQGPELLIRYENEEAVDDSQLPKDRFSAERLKGVDSTLKIQPAELGDSAVYLCASSLGLAGGYTDTQYFGPGTRLTVL.

The rearrangement joins TRBV18 to TRBJ2-3; TRBD2 might be the D (5 bases). The CDR3 totals 16 residues. Deletions cut 3 bases from V and 2 bases from J, with 15 bases between. CDR1 KGHSH and CDR2 LQKENI come from the germline V gene. The CDR3 reads CASSPGLAADTDTQYF. CDR3 sequence (DNA): TGTGCCAGCTCACCCGGGCTAGCCGCTGACACAGATACGCAGTATTTT.

This chain links TRBV11-3 with TRBJ2-6; 7 nucleotides line up with TRBD1. CDR3 length: 15 residues. V lost 4 bases, J lost 0 bases, and 0 bases stayed unmatched. CDR1 is SGHNT and CDR2 is YENEEA in the germline V gene. DNA of the CDR3: TGTGCCAGCAGCTCAGGGGGCTCTGGGGCCAACGTCCTGACTTTC. Its translation: CASSSGGSGANVLTF.

The sample holds a few counts of this clone. The chain carries TRBV28 and TRBJ2-1, with 8 bases matching TRBD2. In germline, CDR1 is MDHEN, CDR2 SYDVKM. Germline trimming cut 7 bases from V and 5 bases from J; bases unmatched to any gene: 10. The length of the CDR3 is 15 residues. The CDR3 spells CASNPIGGGNNEQFF. DNA of the CDR3: TGTGCCAGCAACCCGATCGGGGGGGGTAACAATGAGCAGTTCTTC.

The chain carries TRBV10-3 and TRBJ2-7, with 7 bases that match TRBD1. CDR1 and CDR2 (germline): ENHRY, SYGVKD. The CDR3 runs to 14 residues. Trimming at V came to 4 bases and at J to 5 bases, leaving 8 bases not matched to a gene. Here the CDR3 reads CAISADRVYDEQYF. CDR3 bases: TGTGCCATCAGTGCCGACAGGGTATACGACGAGCAGTACTTC.

This chain links TRBV18 with TRBJ2-7, with D perhaps matching TRBD2 (5 bases). Deletions cut 1 base from V and 1 base from J, with 8 bases between. Germline V gives CDR1 KGHSH, CDR2 LQKENI. This CDR3 comprises 14 residues. CDR3 coding DNA: TGTGCCAGCTCACCACAGAGGGAATCCTACGAGCAGTACTTC. Amino acids: CASSPQRESYEQYF.